The clone carrying this T cell receptor (beta chain) was picked up one time. The sample originates from a study of blood T cell repertoires in COVID-19. For the study at large: COVID-19 samples from acute and convalescent phases originated in the United States, Italy and Spain. T cells, B-cell-depleted T cells, or PBMCs supplied cDNA or gDNA.

This CDR3 has 14 amino acids. Trimming took off 7 bases at V and 0 bases at J, with 13 bases between the two ends. The germline CDR1 and CDR2 sequences are SQVTM and ANQGSEA. The authors' processing: Estimates of nucleated cell counts were drawn from the amplification of reference gene primers. Profiling relied on immunoSEQ multiplex PCR, and the TCRdb table lists in-frame clones only, not all of them. The V and J calls and the clone size are those of that table, but D and trimming were determined from the DNA. The sample shows just over 650,000 clones, 85% to 90% of them seen only once. The chain is built from TRBV29-1 and TRBJ1-3, with D hard to call. What was sequenced was peripheral blood. The origin of this receptor is a woman aged 18-30 years with acute or convalescent COVID-19. As DNA, the CDR3 is TGCAGCGCCAACGACGGAGGCTCTGGAAACACCATATATTTT. It is translated as CSANDGGSGNTIYF.